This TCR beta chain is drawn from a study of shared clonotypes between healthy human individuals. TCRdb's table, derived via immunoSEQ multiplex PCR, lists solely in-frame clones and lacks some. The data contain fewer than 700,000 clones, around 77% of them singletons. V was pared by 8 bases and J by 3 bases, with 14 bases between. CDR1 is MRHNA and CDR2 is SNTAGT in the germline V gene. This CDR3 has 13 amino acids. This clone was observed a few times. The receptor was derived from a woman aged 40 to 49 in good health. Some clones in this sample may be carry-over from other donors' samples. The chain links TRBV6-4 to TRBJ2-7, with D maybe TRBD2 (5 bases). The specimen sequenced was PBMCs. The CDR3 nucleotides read TGTGCCAGCGCTCGAGGGAGCAACTACGAGCAGTACTTC. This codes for CASARGSNYEQYF.